The T cell receptor (beta chain) under discussion was sequenced for a study of cytomegalovirus exposure and HLA in healthy donors. J was trimmed by 6 bases and V by 8 bases; bases with no gene match: 4. Germline loops: CDR1 ENHRY, CDR2 SYGVKD. The CDR3 loop spans 13 amino acids. Details on this clone: The antigen is undetermined.

Researchers ran the PCR with 60 Vbeta and 13 Jbeta primers. Original methodology: It was a later analysis that counted 83 million or so unique TCR beta chains, of which some 9.9 million were shared. The table came from immunoSEQ multiplex PCR; TCRdb's copy has only in-frame clones and leaves some out. Clone size and V and J calls were adopted from that table, with D and trimming inferred from the DNA. The table lists approximately 110,000 clones, around 63% of them singletons. Study-level results: A prior analysis recorded that most TCR beta V segments were productive about 87% or about 30% of the time. Specificity for CMV antigens was confirmed in vitro for a few of the CMV-associated chains. In presence/absence analyses, roughly uniform sequencing depth across donors was assumed.

This chain joins TRBV10-3 and TRBJ2-7, with TRBD2 matching over 13 bases. The sample was PBMCs. The source of this sequence is a man aged 25-45 years in good health and CMV-seronegative. CDR3 nucleotide sequence: TGTGCCATCTCTGGACTAGCGGGAGTCGAGCAGTACTTC. Translating gives CAISGLAGVEQYF.